This is a list of T cell receptor beta chains from one sample in a study of blood T cell repertoires in COVID-19. Sequenced by immunoSEQ multiplex PCR; TCRdb stores in-frame clones only, minus some. The sample carries 50,000 to 60,000 clones, about nine tenths recorded once. Sequenced input: peripheral blood. These TCRs come from a man aged 60-69 years with acute or convalescent COVID-19. Each CDR3 is given with its conserved first and last residue. A D gene is named only where the DNA matches it firmly. Some rows have no size entry. The others give once, few or many, or a class for an expanded clone.

j_call v_call d_call clone_size cdr3_aa cdr3_nt
TRBJ1-5 TRBV2 NA NA CASAPGNNQPQHF TGTGCCAGCGCCCCAGGGAACAACCAGCCCCAGCATTTT
TRBJ2-7 TRBV18 TRBD1 NA CASSSGTDYEQYF TGTGCCAGCTCATCTGGGACAGACTACGAGCAGTACTTC
TRBJ2-3 TRBV4-1 NA NA CASSQVTTREGGTDTQYF TGCGCCAGCAGCCAAGTGACCACCAGGGAAGGAGGGACAGATACGCAGTATTTT
TRBJ2-7 TRBV3-1/TRBV3-2 NA NA CASSHQITVGPYEQYF TGTGCCAGCAGCCATCAGATTACGGTGGGGCCCTACGAGCAGTACTTC
TRBJ1-4 TRBV3-1/TRBV3-2 NA NA CASSQSGQFEKLFF TGTGCCAGCAGCCAATCAGGGCAATTTGAAAAACTGTTTTTT
TRBJ1-4 TRBV2 NA NA CATHRFSNEKLFF TGTGCCACCCACAGATTCAGTAATGAAAAACTGTTTTTT
TRBJ2-5 TRBV5-1 TRBD1 once CASSLPGTAIGRETQYF TGCGCCAGCAGCTTGCCCGGGACAGCGATCGGGCGAGAGACCCAGTACTTC
TRBJ2-5 TRBV12-3/TRBV12-4 NA NA CASTLPQSETQYF TGTGCCAGCACCCTACCCCAATCAGAGACCCAGTACTTC
TRBJ2-1 TRBV5-5 NA NA CASSLELVYNEQFF TGTGCCAGCAGCTTGGAACTCGTCTACAATGAGCAGTTCTTC
TRBJ2-2 TRBV18 NA NA CASSLVPTGELFF TGTGCCAGCTCACTAGTCCCCACCGGGGAGCTGTTTTTT
TRBJ1-4 TRBV29-1 TRBD1 NA CSVATGSNEKLFF TGCAGCGTCGCGACAGGGTCTAATGAAAAACTGTTTTTT
TRBJ2-1 TRBV5-1 TRBD2 NA CASSLYTSGGAQEQFF TGCGCCAGCAGCTTGTATACTAGCGGGGGGGCACAAGAGCAGTTCTTC
TRBJ2-6 TRBV19 TRBD1 once CASKGQDLARGANVLTF TGTGCCAGTAAGGGACAGGACCTCGCGCGAGGGGCCAACGTCCTGACTTTC
TRBJ2-1 TRBV5-1 TRBD1 NA CASHYHKRQGISHSYNEQFF TGCGCCAGCCACTATCACAAAAGACAGGGCATTTCCCACTCCTACAATGAGCAGTTCTTC
TRBJ1-2 TRBV5-6 NA few CASSSADYGYTF TGTGCCAGCAGCTCCGCGGATTATGGCTACACCTTC
TRBJ2-1 TRBV27 TRBD2 NA CASKGGTSGYNEQFF TGTGCCAGCAAGGGGGGGACTAGCGGCTACAATGAGCAGTTCTTC
TRBJ1-4 TRBV3-1/TRBV3-2 NA NA CASSPGVTTNEKLFF TGTGCCAGCAGCCCAGGGGTAACGACTAATGAAAAACTGTTTTTT
TRBJ2-7 TRBV11-2 NA NA CASSLANYEQYF TGTGCCAGCAGCTTAGCAAACTACGAGCAGTACTTC
TRBJ2-7 TRBV18 NA once CASSPTETSYEQYF TGTGCCAGCTCACCGACAGAAACCTCCTACGAGCAGTACTTC
TRBJ2-5 TRBV18 TRBD2 NA CASTRLAGETQYF TGTGCCAGCACGCGACTAGCGGGCGAGACCCAGTACTTC
TRBJ2-1 TRBV7-9 TRBD2 once CASSSIAGGPEHEQFF TGTGCCAGCAGCTCCATAGCGGGGGGGCCAGAACATGAGCAGTTCTTC
TRBJ1-2 TRBV7-9 TRBD1 NA CASAHTPGQGERGYTF TGTGCCAGCGCTCACACACCGGGACAGGGAGAACGTGGCTACACCTTC
TRBJ1-1 TRBV3-1/TRBV3-2 NA NA CASSLPRGTEAFF TGTGCCAGCAGCCTGCCCAGGGGAACTGAAGCTTTCTTT
TRBJ1-5 TRBV6-5 TRBD1 few CASRTTGDSQPQHF TGTGCCAGCAGGACAACAGGGGATAGCCAGCCCCAGCATTTT
TRBJ1-2 TRBV6-5 TRBD1 NA CASRLYRGHNYGYTF TGTGCCAGCAGGCTCTACAGGGGGCACAACTATGGCTACACCTTC
TRBJ2-1 TRBV6-5 TRBD2 NA CASSYLGGSSYNEQFF TGTGCCAGCAGTTACCTCGGGGGGAGCTCCTACAATGAGCAGTTCTTC
TRBJ1-2 TRBV29-1 TRBD1 few CSVEGPEPGTGNGYTF TGCAGCGTTGAAGGCCCTGAACCCGGGACAGGGAATGGCTACACCTTC
TRBJ2-7 TRBV7-8 TRBD1 NA CASSLSGTGIAEQYF TGTGCCAGCAGCTTATCAGGGACAGGGATAGCCGAGCAGTACTTC
TRBJ2-3 TRBV10-1 NA NA CASSVSGRREADTQYF TGCGCCAGCAGTGTATCGGGGCGGAGGGAGGCAGATACGCAGTATTTT
TRBJ1-5 TRBV19 TRBD1 NA CASTPTGGGQPQHF TGTGCCAGTACCCCCACAGGGGGCGGTCAGCCCCAGCATTTT
TRBJ2-3 TRBV20-1 TRBD1 once CSASETGGDGDTQYF TGCAGTGCTAGTGAGACAGGGGGCGACGGAGATACGCAGTATTTT
TRBJ2-1 TRBV29-1 TRBD1 once CSAPTGGFYNEQFF TGCAGCGCTCCTACAGGGGGCTTCTACAATGAGCAGTTCTTC
TRBJ1-4 TRBV5-1 NA NA CASRGQPTNEKLFF TGCGCCAGCCGCGGACAGCCAACTAATGAAAAACTGTTTTTT
TRBJ1-6 TRBV2 TRBD1 NA CASGRTGGPSPLHF TGTGCCAGCGGTCGGACAGGGGGACCCTCACCCCTCCACTTT
TRBJ2-7 TRBV7-8 NA NA CVSSPQSYYEQYF TGTGTCAGCAGCCCACAATCATACTACGAGCAGTACTTC
TRBJ1-2 TRBV12-5 NA NA CASGFPTGSYGYTF TGTGCTAGTGGGTTTCCTACAGGGAGTTATGGCTACACCTTC
TRBJ1-1 TRBV7-6 TRBD1 NA CASSLRTGGGTEAFF TGTGCCAGCAGCTTAAGGACAGGGGGGGGCACTGAAGCTTTCTTT
TRBJ1-5 TRBV6-5 TRBD1 once CASRMDRGNQPQHF TGTGCCAGCAGGATGGACAGGGGTAATCAGCCCCAGCATTTT
TRBJ2-1 TRBV9 TRBD1 NA CASSSGGQGTEQFF TGTGCCAGCAGCTCAGGGGGACAGGGCACTGAGCAGTTCTTC
TRBJ1-2 TRBV11-1 NA NA CASSQIQNYGYTF TGTGCCAGCAGCCAGATTCAGAACTATGGCTACACCTTC